Shown below are 27 T cell receptor beta chains from a single sample sequenced in a study of CXCR3-negative and CXCR3-positive naive CD8 T cells. General observations from the study: When CXCR3-positive naive cells were set against CXCR3-negative naive cells, the former had more hydrophobic TRB CDR3s.

The libraries of TRB cDNA were constructed through 5' RACE using UMI labels. For each CDR3 protein, TCRdb gives one entry from its re-call of the 5' RACE reads, without DNA. Listed are about 120,000 distinct CDR3 sequences; about 0.35% falls within the top ten. Their antigens remain unidentified. The material sequenced was naive CXCR3+ CD8+ T cells from blood. The subset denotes: CD45RO-CCR7+CD27+CD95- naive CD8+ T cells expressing CXCR3 (TNR3+). These receptors all come from a human donor in good health. Some clones in this sample may be carry-over from other donors' samples.

The chain links TRBV27 to TRBJ2-3; TCRdb outputs TRBD1, but without DNA this stays unchecked. This CDR3 contains 15 residues. CDR1 MNHEY and CDR2 SMNVEV come from the germline V gene (reference sequence). The chain's CDR3 is CASSLGTGSTDTQYF.

This sequence joins TRBV9 and TRBJ2-1. CDR1 is SGDLS, CDR2 YYNGEE, per germline. The CDR3 has 15 amino acids. The CDR3 spells CASSASGETYNEQFF.

This chain links TRBV7-9 with TRBJ1-5. The CDR3 has 16 residues. The germline CDR1 and CDR2 sequences are SEHNR and FQNEAQ (reference sequence). The CDR3 spells CASSLVVGDSNQPQHF.

The J gene is TRBJ2-1, the V gene TRBV7-8; there is no DNA to check the TCRdb D call of TRBD2. The CDR3 loop spans 19 amino acids. Looked up from germline, CDR1 is SGHVS and CDR2 is FQNEAQ. The CDR3 loop reads CASSFPYTLSGGAYNEQFF.

The chain is built from TRBV20-1 and TRBJ2-5; TCRdb's D gene call, TRBD2, goes unchecked for lack of DNA. CDR3 length: 14 residues. Germline V CDR1 and CDR2: DFQATT, SNEGSKA (reference sequence). CDR3 amino acids: CSAKGPAYQETQYF.

The chain joins TRBV29-1 to TRBJ2-2; no DNA is available, so the TRBD1 call from TCRdb remains unchecked. Germline CDR1 reads SQVTM; CDR2 reads ANQGSEA. The CDR3 covers 14 residues. CDR3 sequence: CSVSRGAETGELFF.

The J gene is TRBJ1-1, the V gene TRBV7-2; TCRdb lists TRBD1, though no DNA is available to test this call. CDR3 length: 14 residues. Per germline, CDR1 SGHTA and CDR2 FQGNSA. CDR3 sequence: CASSLWGLNTEAFF.

The genes are TRBV13 and TRBJ2-5. CDR1 and CDR2 (germline): PRHDT, FYEKMQ (reference sequence). The CDR3 has 14 amino acids. CDR3 in amino acids: CASSLAPITETQYF.

This chain links TRBV7-9 with TRBJ1-1; TCRdb's D call of TRBD1 is untestable without DNA. The CDR3 extends over 14 amino acids. CDR1 is SEHNR, CDR2 FQNEAQ, per germline (reference sequence). The CDR3 loop reads CASTPTGVNTEAFF.

The genes are TRBV28 and TRBJ2-7; with no DNA, the TCRdb D assignment of TRBD1 cannot be verified. The CDR3 is 16 amino acids. Germline CDR1 is MDHEN and CDR2 is SYDVKM. CDR3 amino acids: CASSKTATGGGYEQYF.

J is TRBJ2-2 and V is TRBV5-1; the TCRdb call, TRBD1, lacks DNA for checking. This CDR3 has 15 amino acids. Germline V gene sequence: CDR1 SGHRS, CDR2 YFSETQ. CDR3 region: CASSLATGVTGELFF.

The rearrangement uses TRBV28 and TRBJ1-5; TCRdb returns TRBD1, unconfirmable since there is no DNA. This CDR3 contains 14 residues. CDR1 MDHEN and CDR2 SYDVKM come from the germline V gene. The CDR3 loop is CASSWAGPNQPQHF.

The chain couples TRBV7-3 to TRBJ2-7; checking the TCRdb D call of TRBD1 is not possible without DNA. Germline assignment: CDR1 SGHTA and CDR2 FQGTGA. The CDR3 extends over 15 amino acids. CDR3 region: CASSFPYRGVYEQYF.

This chain links TRBV7-9 with TRBJ2-4; no DNA is available, so the TRBD1 call from TCRdb remains unchecked. Per the germline V gene, CDR1 is SEHNR and CDR2 is FQNEAQ (reference sequence). CDR3 size: 11 residues. The CDR3 sequence is CASSSGVDQYF.

The J gene is TRBJ1-4, the V gene TRBV2. The germline CDR1 and CDR2 sequences are SNHLY and FYNNEI. This CDR3 has 13 amino acids. The chain's CDR3 is CASSPEGWEKLFF.

This chain uses TRBV7-9 with TRBJ1-2; the TRBD1 assignment by TCRdb is unverifiable without DNA. The CDR3 spans 17 residues. From germline, CDR1 is SEHNR and CDR2 FQNEAQ (reference sequence). The CDR3 is CASSKLGAELLFYGYTF.

The chain couples TRBV7-2 to TRBJ2-3; TCRdb returns TRBD1, unconfirmable since there is no DNA. The CDR3 extends over 16 amino acids. Germline-derived CDR1 and CDR2 are SGHTA and FQGNSA. The CDR3 sequence is CASSLETAGGTDTQYF.

The genes are TRBV2 and TRBJ2-1; the D gene TCRdb calls, TRBD2, cannot be checked with no DNA. The CDR3 totals 13 residues. In germline, CDR1 is SNHLY, CDR2 FYNNEI. The CDR3 here is CASRAGMGNEQFF.

V and J are TRBV27 and TRBJ2-3; TCRdb outputs TRBD2, but without DNA this stays unchecked. The CDR3 is made up of 13 amino acids. In germline, CDR1 is MNHEY, CDR2 SMNVEV (reference sequence). CDR3 in amino acids: CASNERGTDTQYF.

V gene TRBV28 combines with J gene TRBJ2-7; TCRdb calls TRBD2, which cannot be checked without DNA. CDR3 length: 16 residues. The germline V gene has CDR1 MDHEN and CDR2 SYDVKM. CDR3 region: CASSPTIAGGTNEQYF.

The J gene is TRBJ2-1, the V gene TRBV19; TCRdb picks TRBD1, but there is no DNA to check that call. The CDR3 length is 15 residues. Germline-derived CDR1 and CDR2 are LNHDA and SQIVND (reference sequence). CDR3 sequence reads: CASSIGLAGHSEQFF.

The rearrangement uses TRBV19 and TRBJ1-1; with no DNA, the TCRdb D assignment of TRBD1 cannot be verified. The CDR3 is made up of 13 amino acids. Germline CDR1 is LNHDA and CDR2 is SQIVND (reference sequence). The CDR3 sequence: CASTGMVDTEAFF.

The chain recombines TRBV27 with TRBJ1-2; TCRdb calls TRBD1, which cannot be checked without DNA. From germline, CDR1 is MNHEY and CDR2 SMNVEV (reference sequence). The CDR3 contains 15 residues. The CDR3 sequence is CASSLRDRGFDGYTF.

The chain recombines TRBV15 with TRBJ1-5. CDR3 length: 18 amino acids. Germline-derived CDR1 and CDR2 are LNHNV and YYDKDF (reference sequence). The CDR3 loop is CATSRPHTGLTVNQPQHF.

V and J are TRBV5-1 and TRBJ1-2; TCRdb's assignment of TRBD1 cannot be checked, as there is no DNA. Germline V gene data show CDR1 as SGHRS and CDR2 as YFSETQ. CDR3 length equals 14 residues. The CDR3 here is CASSFWGRDYGYTF.

The gene calls are TRBV29-1 and TRBJ2-7. CDR1 is SQVTM, CDR2 ANQGSEA, per germline. The CDR3 runs to 11 residues. CDR3 loop: CSVGGFNEQYF.

This sequence joins TRBV4-1 and TRBJ2-1; TCRdb's assignment of TRBD2 cannot be checked, as there is no DNA. The CDR3 spans 18 residues. Germline V gene lookup returns CDR1 MGHRA and CDR2 YSYEKL. The CDR3 is CASSQAGLGTVLMNEQFF.